This T cell receptor (beta chain) was observed in a study of T cell clones after liver transplantation. Only in-frame clones appear in the TCRdb table, and some are missing; sequencing was by immunoSEQ multiplex PCR. The sample lists about 72,000 clones, 90% occurring once. CDR1 is MDHEN, CDR2 SYDVKM, per germline. V lost 5 bases, J lost 8 bases, and 12 bases lay in between. The CDR3 consists of 12 residues. The sequencing here drew on CD4+ T cells from blood, taken before liver transplant. The V gene is TRBV28, the J gene TRBJ1-2; no reliable D call. This sequence originates from a human donor who received a liver transplant. The CDR3 nucleotides are TGTGCCAGCAGTGTTAAGGGCTACGGCTACACCTTC. It translates to CASSVKGYGYTF.